The entry below gives a single T cell receptor beta chain sequence along with its context. In the study's own analysis: Estimation of nucleated cell counts relied on the amplification of reference gene primers. Clones were sequenced by immunoSEQ multiplex PCR, and TCRdb holds only the in-frame ones, with some missing. From that table come the V and J calls and clone size; the DNA was used to work out D and trimming. Of approximately 250,000 clones in the sample, approximately 90% were seen once. The sample is drawn from a study of blood T cell repertoires in COVID-19. Study background: COVID-19 samples, acute and convalescent, were from the United States, Italy and Spain. From T cells, B-cell-depleted T cells, or PBMCs came the material, which was cDNA or gDNA.

The CDR3 is made up of 15 amino acids. What was sequenced was peripheral blood. The rearrangement joins TRBV21-1 to TRBJ1-5. TRBV21-1 is designated a pseudogene. This TCR came from a young man with active or convalescent COVID-19. CDR3 loop: CASSKLGDSNQPQHF. The CDR3 DNA reads TGTGCCAGCAGCAAACTCGGGGATAGCAATCAGCCCCAGCATTTT.